This note documents a single T cell receptor (beta chain) sequence. There are a few counts of this clone. This clone's antigen is unknown. The sample holds no much larger clone one base away, and base qualities are not on file. The sample originates from a study of cytomegalovirus exposure and HLA in healthy donors (dated by TCRdb to about 2017). For the wider study: An earlier analysis of roughly 630 of the donors reported 250 to 300 Gb of sequence data and roughly 110 million unique TCR beta sequences from some 180 million T cells. Roughly 300 gigabases of sequencing data and roughly 80 million unique TCR sequences made up an early release that covered approximately 700 HLA-typed donors. Of the 300 to 450 genotyped donors, around 81% fell in the genetic ancestry cluster associated with self-reported Caucasian donors. The aim of the study was to test whether cataloging public T cell receptors could identify signatures of past pathogen exposure. The study profiled the T cell repertoires of approximately 700 subjects by immunosequencing and related them to cytomegalovirus serostatus. A separate validation cohort of approximately 120 different subjects was used in addition to the approximately 700-subject first cohort. High-throughput TCR immunosequencing, statistical association of individual TCRs with disease status, and machine learning were combined to predict cytomegalovirus infection status. A later analysis re-examined previously published TCR beta repertoires from roughly 650 donors and added high-resolution HLA genotyping to investigate patterns of TCR occurrence. Rather than using new phenotypic data, the later analysis identified candidate immune exposures from TCR beta sequences and from how often those sequences occurred across donors. To decide whether each TCR beta V gene segment behaved as functional or pseudogenic, an earlier analysis of some 570 of the donors relied on high-throughput TCR beta sequencing. Donor age, sex, ethnicity and CMV serostatus were collected together with the repertoire data. A later genetic analysis took genome-wide SNP genotypes for about 65% of the 666 donors and used that subset as a discovery cohort. Every discovery cohort repertoire had been produced on one sequencing platform. HLA typing covered class I and class II loci at four-digit resolution. Typing coverage differed by locus: A, B, C, DRB1 and DQB1 were typed in about 620-630 donors, DQA1 in about 510, DPA1 in some 610, and DPB1 in 450 to 480. Roughly five DR-DQ haplotypes were handled as single units for association and clustering, since linkage in the cohort was strong. Among 398 genotyped donors of the cohort, an average of around 250,000 unique TCR beta nucleotide sequences was sequenced per donor, of which roughly 18% were non-productive. What the study reported, not specific to this receptor: In this cohort, only TCR beta chains were sequenced, and detectable features were limited by the absence of alpha or paired-chain data. A later analysis reported that several top co-occurrence clusters appeared linked to parvovirus B19, influenza, CMV and Epstein-Barr virus. A few of the identified cytomegalovirus-associated TCR beta chains were confirmed in vitro to be specific for cytomegalovirus antigens. When HLA alleles, especially DR and DQ, strongly co-occurred, attributing TCR associations to individual alleles was difficult. The study listed 164 TCR beta chains as associated with cytomegalovirus. Cytomegalovirus status was reported to be diagnosed by the classifier with high specificity and sensitivity in both the original and validation cohorts. A later analysis associated 15,000 or so TCR beta sequences with specific HLA alleles at a false discovery rate of 0.05. According to a later analysis, most CMV-associated TCR beta chains appeared to be HLA-restricted, and the HLA associations seemed to be driven largely by CMV exposure. Sequencing depth was assumed to be roughly uniform across donors in the presence/absence analyses, though that assumption may not hold. The authors suggested that the approach could potentially be extended to other disease states and immunological phenotypes. Because counts were too low, approximately 15 rarely observed V segments, including chromosome 9 orphons, were excluded from the earlier analysis of 587 of the donors. The only immune exposure information available for the cohort was CMV serostatus. V-gene and J-gene trimming of TCR beta chains was associated with a missense DCLRE1C variant in a later genetic analysis, and the association was replicated in an independent cohort. Linkage disequilibrium might explain the correlated functional status among segregating V segments, but an unknown experimental factor could not be ruled out. A further reported finding was that TCR beta sequences accurately predicted the HLA-A and HLA-B alleles for most subjects in the first cohort. HLA typing was unavailable for some donors at each locus, so association tests used only the typed subset. Most TCR sequences were observed very rarely across donors, whereas some public TCRs were present in many individuals. Broadly in line with IMGT annotations, most TCR beta V segments showed up in productive rearrangements about 90% or about 30% of the time in an earlier analysis of a few hundred of the donors. Some IMGT-functional V segments, including TRBV6-2 and TRBV6-3, could not be told apart with the 87-base-pair reads, so those segments were excluded. A later genetic analysis reported fewer N-insertions in productive TCRs among donors in an Asian-associated ancestry cluster than the approximately 670-donor mean. In a later analysis, the rate of TCR association differed among HLA loci, with DRB1 alleles having the most associated TCRs and HLA-C alleles having the fewest. In a later analysis, HLA-associated TCR beta chains were found to be more clonally expanded and to have lower generation probabilities than equally common non-associated chains. A group of highly shared sequence variants was considered likely to be a technical artifact of the sequencing pipeline.

In total, roughly 670 healthy bone marrow donors made up the cohort. At the time of sampling, all cohort members were nominally healthy, though unrecorded immune exposures were likely present. The donor was CMV seropositive and belonged to the group of some 290 seropositive cohort members. A peripheral blood sample was collected from each donor, and TCR beta sequencing was performed on peripheral blood mononuclear cells. The Qiagen DNeasy Blood Extraction Kit was used to extract genomic DNA from the blood cell samples. The germline V gene encodes CDR1 SGHDT and CDR2 YYEEEE. V drops 6 bases and J drops 3 bases, leaving 19 bases in between. From cysteine to phenylalanine, the CDR3 is 16 amino acids long. This entry keeps only the CDR3 DNA: 48 bases, framed from base 1. Library prep was done by the immunoSEQ multiplex PCR assay. The multiplex PCR relied on a mix of 60 forward primers for TCR Vbeta segments and 13 reverse primers for TCR Jbeta segments. A multiplex PCR assay on genomic DNA amplified the CDR3 region of rearranged TCR beta genes. The Illumina HiSeq System was used to sequence the amplified TCR beta libraries as 87-base-pair reads. In the source study's methods: A later analysis tallied 75 million to 95 million unique TCR beta chains across the 666 repertoires, and about 12 million of those chains were shared by two or more donors. Raw reads were error-corrected and collapsed into unique sequences by a nearest-neighbor algorithm in which closely related sequences were merged to remove PCR and sequencing errors. Alignment of CDR3 sequences to IMGT reference sequences was used to assign V, D and J gene segments. For a sequence to be retained, at least a six-nucleotide match to both a V gene segment and a J gene segment was required. A rearrangement was called productive if the CDR3 had no stop codons and remained in frame with V and J, and every other rearrangement was called non-productive. Following IMGT convention, CDR3 was defined as the stretch from the second conserved V-encoded cysteine to the conserved J-encoded phenylalanine. The earlier analysis of approximately 500 of the donors excluded sequences that lacked an unambiguous match to a single V gene segment. An earlier analysis of several hundred of the donors called V segments functional above 56.7% productive rearrangements and segregating when the between-donor standard deviation exceeded 5%. A statistical classification framework was developed to diagnose cytomegalovirus status using the catalog of TCR beta chain sequences. In a later analysis, TCR nucleotide sequences were compared against IMGT/GENE-DB human TR gene sequences so that V and J genes could be assigned. Using the TCRdist pipeline, a later analysis assigned CDR3 sequences along with most-parsimonious VDJ recombination scenarios. A later analysis defined each TCR beta chain by its CDR3 amino acid sequence plus V-gene family, and excluded reads lacking a unique V-gene family. To address suspected cross-contamination and a sequencing artifact, a later analysis removed around 590 highly shared, low-generation-probability nucleotide sequences. In a later analysis, a clonal expansion index was calculated for each public chain from normalized within-repertoire ranks of inferred template counts. A later analysis computed generation probabilities with a VDJ recombination model fitted to out-of-frame rearrangements, and checked the results against IGoR. Hypergeometric tests were used in a later analysis to score TCR-TCR, TCR-HLA and TCR-CMV co-occurrence, with a repertoire-size bias correction applied to the TCR pairs. To estimate false discovery rates, a later analysis permuted the HLA or CMV assignments 20 times. In a later analysis, co-occurring TCRs were grouped with DBSCAN, and TCRdist sequence similarity was added when clustering was performed within HLA-allele-positive subsets. Co-occurrence clustering excluded repertoires with fewer than 30,000 or more than 120,000 public chains, plus five with anomalous nucleotide sharing. In TCRdb, the immuneACCESS table is reduced to in-frame sequences with V and J assigned. These tables do not hold every clone; where another copy was compared, an unresolved V gene accounts for under half, and the others remain unexplained. V, J and clone size were drawn from that table, and D and trimming were deduced from the DNA. This sample comprises some 120,000 clones, around 85% of them detected only once. Together, the top ten hold under 7% of the sample.

The sequence links TRBV5-6 to TRBJ2-1; the D region possibly corresponds to TRBD1 (6 bases align). The specimen sequenced was PBMCs. This TCR was sampled from a woman younger than 45 in good health and CMV-seropositive. The CDR3 sequence is CASNPRWGQVYNEQFF. The nucleotides read TGTGCCAGCAACCCCCGCTGGGGGCAAGTCTACAATGAGCAGTTCTTC.